These T cell receptor beta chains were read from a single sample in a study of cytomegalovirus exposure and HLA in healthy donors. The method was immunoSEQ multiplex PCR; TCRdb's version includes in-frame clones alone and lacks a portion of them. The sample consists of about 200,000 clones, roughly 72% of them appearing once. Sequenced material: PBMCs. The receptors shown here come from a man younger than 45 in good health and CMV-seronegative. Both conserved end residues are part of each CDR3. The order of the fields is D gene, J gene, CDR3 length, clone size, V gene, CDR3 DNA, CDR3 protein. D genes are given only for firm matches. For some rows the clone size is stated as once, few or many, or as a class when expanded; others skip it.

>TRBD2|TRBJ2-7|14|-|TRBV10-2
TGCGCCAGCAGGCTCGGGGGGAACTCCTACGAGCAGTACTTC
CASRLGGNSYEQYF
>TRBD1|TRBJ2-7|15|-|TRBV7-9
TGTGCCAGCAGCTTCGGGACAGGCGCTCCTTACGAGCAGTACTTC
CASSFGTGAPYEQYF
>-|TRBJ1-3|14|-|TRBV5-3
TGTGCCAGAAGCTTGTACATCTCTGGAAACACCATATATTTT
CARSLYISGNTIYF
>-|TRBJ2-2|14|-|TRBV5-1
TGCGCCAGCATTGTGACACCGAACACCGGGGAGCTGTTTTTT
CASIVTPNTGELFF
>TRBD2|TRBJ2-1|17|-|TRBV7-9
TGTGCCAGCAGCGACCGACTAGCGGGAGGGCCGGCCGATGAGCAGTTCTTC
CASSDRLAGGPADEQFF
>-|TRBJ2-2|18|-|TRBV2
TGTGCCAGCAGTGTGGCTAGTGGTGGCGGGGCGAACACCGGGGAGCTGTTTTTT
CASSVASGGGANTGELFF
>TRBD1|TRBJ2-3|15|-|TRBV29-1
TGCAGCGTTGACTCTGGACAGGGGGCGACAGATACGCAGTATTTT
CSVDSGQGATDTQYF
>-|TRBJ1-4|15|-|TRBV6-5
TGTGCCAGCAGGGAGACAGCCGCAACTAATGAAAAACTGTTTTTT
CASRETAATNEKLFF
>-|TRBJ2-3|13|few|TRBV6-4
TGTGCCAGCAGTGTCAGGGTTCGGGATACGCAGTATTTT
CASSVRVRDTQYF
>TRBD2|TRBJ2-2|19|-|TRBV4-1
TGCGCCAGCAGCCAAGATGGACTAGCGGGAGGGCCTGGCACCGGGGAGCTGTTTTTT
CASSQDGLAGGPGTGELFF
>TRBD2|TRBJ2-2|16|-|TRBV29-1
TGCAGCGTTGTTCGACTAGCGGGACCTAGCACCGGGGAGCTGTTTTTT
CSVVRLAGPSTGELFF
>-|TRBJ2-2|14|-|TRBV30
TGTGCCTGGGGAATTAACAGGGCCACCGGGGAGCTGTTTTTT
CAWGINRATGELFF